This is a list of T cell receptor beta chains from one sample in a study of OX40 agonist ivuxolimab in advanced cancers. Clones were read by immunoSEQ multiplex PCR, and TCRdb kept only the in-frame ones, dropping some. The table has approximately 82,000 clones, less than 85% seen once. The material sequenced was CD4+ or CD8+ T cells sorted from blood, taken in a trial of the OX40 agonist ivuxolimab. These receptors all come from an adult with an advanced solid tumor such as melanoma, head and neck, liver or kidney cancer. The CDR3 runs from the conserved cysteine through the conserved F or W. The D gene is left open where the match is weak. Size is stated for part of the rows, as once, few or many counts, or as a class when the clone is expanded.

D: .; J: TRBJ2-5; V: TRBV19; size: .; DNA: TGTGCCAGTAGTCGGGGTGAGTGGGAGACCCAGTACTTC; CDR3: CASSRGEWETQYF
D: TRBD1; J: TRBJ1-1; V: TRBV2; size: .; DNA: TGTGCCAGCAGTGCGTTGGGACAGAGTGAAGCTTTCTTT; CDR3: CASSALGQSEAFF
D: .; J: TRBJ2-3; V: TRBV7-3; size: .; DNA: TGTGCCAGCAGCTCCCGACTCGTGGATACGCAGTATTTT; CDR3: CASSSRLVDTQYF
D: .; J: TRBJ1-2; V: TRBV30; size: .; DNA: TGTGCCTGCCTTGCCCCAGGGAACTATGGCTACACCTTC; CDR3: CACLAPGNYGYTF
D: .; J: TRBJ2-3; V: TRBV6-5; size: .; DNA: TGTGCCAGCAGTTACAGGGGGAGAGTTGCAGATACGCAGTATTTT; CDR3: CASSYRGRVADTQYF
D: .; J: TRBJ1-6; V: TRBV2; size: .; DNA: TGTGCCAGCAGTGAAACCGGATCAGGGGAATATTCACCCCTCCACTTT; CDR3: CASSETGSGEYSPLHF
D: .; J: TRBJ2-3; V: TRBV4-2; size: .; DNA: TGTGCCAGCAGCCAAGATCTTGGGGGGGGGCTTTACTACTCAGATACGCAGTATTTT; CDR3: CASSQDLGGGLYYSDTQYF
D: .; J: TRBJ1-1; V: TRBV6-1; size: few; DNA: TGTGCCAGCAGCCAGTGGAACACTGAAGCTTTCTTT; CDR3: CASSQWNTEAFF
D: TRBD1; J: TRBJ2-1; V: TRBV7-9; size: .; DNA: TGTGCCAGCAGCTTATTACGGGACAGGTACAATGAGCAGTTCTTC; CDR3: CASSLLRDRYNEQFF
D: TRBD1; J: TRBJ1-2; V: TRBV7-9; size: few; DNA: TGTGCCAGCAGCTTAGGTACAGGGGGCGCTAACTATGGCTACACCTTC; CDR3: CASSLGTGGANYGYTF
D: .; J: TRBJ2-2; V: TRBV29-1; size: .; DNA: TGCAGCGCTAACAGGGTGCCCACCGGGGAGCTGTTTTTT; CDR3: CSANRVPTGELFF
D: .; J: TRBJ1-6; V: TRBV5-1; size: .; DNA: TGCGCCAGCAGCCCGGAGGGGTCCTTACATAATTCACCCCTCCACTTT; CDR3: CASSPEGSLHNSPLHF
D: TRBD1; J: TRBJ2-2; V: TRBV19; size: .; DNA: TGTGCCAGTAGGGGACAGGGTAGCACCGGGGAGCTGTTTTTT; CDR3: CASRGQGSTGELFF
D: .; J: TRBJ2-3; V: TRBV10-3; size: .; DNA: TGTGCCATCAGTGAACCGAGGAGGGGCCTTAGCACAGATACGCAGTATTTT; CDR3: CAISEPRRGLSTDTQYF
D: .; J: TRBJ1-3; V: TRBV4-2; size: .; DNA: TGTGCCAGCAGCCAGGCACTGACAGGTCTGGCTGGAAACACCATATATTTT; CDR3: CASSQALTGLAGNTIYF
D: .; J: TRBJ2-3; V: TRBV5-1; size: once; DNA: TGCGCCAGCAGCGTCGGCCATACGCAGTATTTT; CDR3: CASSVGHTQYF
D: TRBD2; J: TRBJ2-7; V: TRBV6-5; size: once; DNA: TGTGCCAGCAGTTACTCTGGGCGGGGGGGCTCCTACGAGCAGTACTTC; CDR3: CASSYSGRGGSYEQYF
D: .; J: TRBJ1-6; V: TRBV11-2; size: .; DNA: TGTGCCAGCAGCTTGAATTCAGAGGGATCCCCCCTCCACTTT; CDR3: CASSLNSEGSPLHF
D: .; J: TRBJ2-7; V: TRBV11-2; size: .; DNA: TGTGCCAGCAGTACATCTCGGGGGGCGTACTACTACGAGCAGTACTTC; CDR3: CASSTSRGAYYYEQYF
D: TRBD2; J: TRBJ2-3; V: TRBV4-1; size: .; DNA: TGCGCCAGCAGGGGGAACCCTAGCGGAAGCACAGATACGCAGTATTTT; CDR3: CASRGNPSGSTDTQYF
D: .; J: TRBJ2-1; V: TRBV7-2; size: .; DNA: TGTGCCAGCAGGACCCGGGGGGCCGACAATGAGCAGTTCTTC; CDR3: CASRTRGADNEQFF
D: .; J: TRBJ1-1; V: TRBV5-4; size: .; DNA: TGTGCCAGCAGCTTGTCTCGAGAGTCTGAAGCTTTCTTT; CDR3: CASSLSRESEAFF
D: TRBD2; J: TRBJ2-1; V: TRBV5-1; size: .; DNA: TGCGCCAGCAGCATCGGGGGGGCCTCCTACAATGAGCAGTTCTTC; CDR3: CASSIGGASYNEQFF
D: TRBD1; J: TRBJ1-3; V: TRBV5-4; size: .; DNA: TGTGCCAGCAGCCTGACAGGGGCTGGAAACACCATATATTTT; CDR3: CASSLTGAGNTIYF
D: .; J: TRBJ1-2; V: TRBV29-1; size: .; DNA: TGCAGCGTTGAAGCGGTCATGGCTAACTATGGCTACACCTTC; CDR3: CSVEAVMANYGYTF
D: TRBD1; J: TRBJ2-3; V: TRBV2; size: .; DNA: TGTGCCAGCAGTAGGGACAGGGTAGCGTATTTT; CDR3: CASSRDRVAYF
D: .; J: TRBJ1-4; V: TRBV21-1; size: .; DNA: TGTGCCAGCAGTGGGTCCAGAGGTGAAAAACTGTTTTTT; CDR3: CASSGSRGEKLFF
D: .; J: TRBJ1-5; V: TRBV21-1; size: .; DNA: TGTGCCAGCAGCAAAACTCCTAGCGGGACAGCATGTCTTAATCAGCCCCAGCATTTT; CDR3: CASSKTPSGTACLNQPQHF
D: TRBD1; J: TRBJ1-4; V: TRBV5-1; size: .; DNA: TGCGCCAGCAGCATACGACAGGGATCCAATGAAAAACTGTTTTTT; CDR3: CASSIRQGSNEKLFF
D: .; J: TRBJ2-3; V: TRBV30; size: .; DNA: TGTGCCTGGAGTGTACTAAGCGGAACTTACACAGATACGCAGTATTTT; CDR3: CAWSVLSGTYTDTQYF
D: .; J: TRBJ2-5; V: TRBV7-6; size: .; DNA: TGTGCCAGCAAAACCATCGGGGGGCTGGCCCAGTACTTC; CDR3: CASKTIGGLAQYF
D: TRBD1; J: TRBJ1-2; V: TRBV6-5; size: .; DNA: TGTGCCAGCAGTTACTCAGGGACAGTCTATGGCTACACCTTC; CDR3: CASSYSGTVYGYTF
D: TRBD1; J: TRBJ1-4; V: TRBV6-5; size: .; DNA: TGTGCCAGCAGTTACTCGGGGGACAGGAACGAAAAACTGTTTTTT; CDR3: CASSYSGDRNEKLFF
D: .; J: TRBJ1-1; V: TRBV11-2; size: .; DNA: TGTGCCAGCAGCCACGCGAGTAGCCCTGAAGCTTTCTTT; CDR3: CASSHASSPEAFF
D: TRBD2; J: TRBJ2-2; V: TRBV7-2; size: .; DNA: TGTGCCAGCAGCCAGAGCGGGGGTACCGGGGAGCTGTTTTTT; CDR3: CASSQSGGTGELFF
D: .; J: TRBJ1-3; V: TRBV5-4; size: .; DNA: TGTGCCAGCAGCAAGGAGGGCAGGGTCGGAAACACCATATATTTT; CDR3: CASSKEGRVGNTIYF
D: TRBD2; J: TRBJ2-3; V: TRBV7-2; size: once; DNA: TGTGCCAGCAGCTTTGTAGCGGGGGAACTGGATACGCAGTATTTT; CDR3: CASSFVAGELDTQYF
D: TRBD1; J: TRBJ2-3; V: TRBV6-1; size: .; DNA: TGTGCCAGTCGACAGGGGACGGTCACAGATACGCAGTATTTT; CDR3: CASRQGTVTDTQYF
D: .; J: TRBJ1-2; V: TRBV5-4; size: .; DNA: TGTGCCAGCAGCGTACAGGGTTTAGGCTACACCTTC; CDR3: CASSVQGLGYTF
D: .; J: TRBJ1-4; V: TRBV4-3; size: few; DNA: TGCGCCAGCAGCCTAGGGACAACCGGGGATTTTTCGGAAAAACTGTTTTTT; CDR3: CASSLGTTGDFSEKLFF
D: TRBD1; J: TRBJ2-5; V: TRBV6-4; size: once; DNA: TGTGCCAGCAGTGACTCGGGGACAGGGGACCTATTTGAGGAGACCCAGTACTTC; CDR3: CASSDSGTGDLFEETQYF
D: TRBD2; J: TRBJ2-7; V: TRBV4-3; size: .; DNA: TGCGCCAGCAGCCCCAAGCGGGAGCCTTCCTACGAGCAGTACTTC; CDR3: CASSPKREPSYEQYF
D: TRBD1; J: TRBJ2-5; V: TRBV7-3; size: .; DNA: TGTGCCAGCAGCCTGGGACAGCAAGAGACCCAGTACTTC; CDR3: CASSLGQQETQYF
D: TRBD1; J: TRBJ2-6; V: TRBV4-1; size: .; DNA: TGCGCCAGCAGCCAAGCCGGGACAGGGAGCTCTGGGGCCAACGTCCTGACTTTC; CDR3: CASSQAGTGSSGANVLTF
D: .; J: TRBJ1-2; V: TRBV7-9; size: once; DNA: TGTGCCAGCAGCTTCGACTTGGGGGACAATGGCTACACCTTC; CDR3: CASSFDLGDNGYTF
D: .; J: TRBJ2-3; V: TRBV9; size: .; DNA: TGTGCCAGCAGCTTGAGGACGGGGGCAGATACGCAGTATTTT; CDR3: CASSLRTGADTQYF
D: .; J: TRBJ2-1; V: TRBV10-3; size: .; DNA: TGTGCCATCAGTGAAACGGGGGCCCATGAGCAGTTCTTC; CDR3: CAISETGAHEQFF
D: .; J: TRBJ2-1; V: TRBV5-6; size: few; DNA: TGTGCCAGCAGCTTTGCCACGGGGAATGAGCAGTTCTTC; CDR3: CASSFATGNEQFF
D: .; J: TRBJ2-7; V: TRBV6-1; size: .; DNA: TGTGCCAGCAGTGAAGTCGGGGTTGAGCAGTACTTC; CDR3: CASSEVGVEQYF
D: .; J: TRBJ2-1; V: TRBV2; size: once; DNA: TGTGCCAGCAGCACCTTACTTACAGGGCAGACATCCTCCAATGAGCAGTTCTTC; CDR3: CASSTLLTGQTSSNEQFF
D: .; J: TRBJ1-3; V: TRBV14; size: .; DNA: TGTGCCAGCAGCCCATCGGGGTTAGGAAACACCATATATTTT; CDR3: CASSPSGLGNTIYF
D: .; J: TRBJ2-2; V: TRBV7-6; size: .; DNA: TGTGCCAGCAGCTCGACGGGGTCGGCCGGGGAGCTGTTTTTT; CDR3: CASSSTGSAGELFF